Shown below are 12 T cell receptor beta chains from a single sample sequenced in a study of OX40 agonist ivuxolimab in advanced cancers. The method was immunoSEQ multiplex PCR; TCRdb's version includes in-frame clones alone and lacks a portion of them. The sample yields 35,000 to 50,000 clones, roughly 90% seen once. This specimen consisted of CD4+ or CD8+ T cells sorted from blood, obtained in a trial of the OX40 agonist ivuxolimab. These TCRs come from an adult with an advanced solid tumor such as melanoma, head and neck, liver or kidney cancer.

The CDR3 protein is CASSREGVQGALEGEQFF. In DNA, the CDR3 is TGCGCCAGCAGCCGGGAGGGAGTGCAGGGAGCCTTAGAGGGTGAGCAGTTCTTC. This chain connects TRBV4-3 to TRBJ2-1, with 7 bases matching TRBD2. V lost 4 bases and J lost 9; bases outside the gene matches: 21. Germline CDR1 and CDR2: LGHNA and YSLEER. The CDR3 is made up of 18 amino acids.

The rearrangement uses TRBV4-3 and TRBJ2-3; D call uncertain. V was cut by 5 bases and J by 0 bases, with 18 bases left in between. Germline CDR1 is LGHNA and CDR2 is YSLEER. This CDR3 region has 17 residues. The CDR3 is CASSSRQVLTSTDTQYF. DNA of the CDR3: TGCGCCAGCAGCTCTCGACAAGTTTTGACTAGCACAGATACGCAGTATTTT.

The sample holds one count of this clone. The chain employs TRBV27 and TRBJ2-1; D uncertain. V lost 3 bases and J lost 4, with 7 bases in between. Germline V gives CDR1 MNHEY, CDR2 SMNVEV (reference sequence). This CDR3 is 13 amino acids long. CDR3 DNA sequence: TGTGCCAGCAGTTTTTCGCTTTACAATGAGCAGTTCTTC. It encodes CASSFSLYNEQFF.

The chain joins TRBV6-1 to TRBJ2-2; possible D gene TRBD2, 7 bases. The CDR3 sequence is 17 residues long. V was pared by 3 bases and J by 1 base, with 15 bases between. Germline V gives CDR1 MNHNS, CDR2 SASEGT. This CDR3 reads CASSDLGAGVNTGELFF. The CDR3 DNA is TGTGCCAGCAGTGACCTGGGGGCGGGGGTGAACACCGGGGAGCTGTTTTTT.

This chain uses TRBV27 with TRBJ2-1, with 11 nucleotides matching TRBD2. V gave up 6 bases and J gave up 0 bases; unmatched junction bases: 7. This CDR3 is built from 17 residues. CDR1 and CDR2 (germline): MNHEY, SMNVEV (reference sequence). The CDR3 DNA reads as TGTGCCAGCAGGTTCACTAGCGGGGGCTTCTCCTACAATGAGCAGTTCTTC. Protein sequence: CASRFTSGGFSYNEQFF.

This chain connects TRBV4-3 to TRBJ1-4; D perhaps matches TRBD1 (5 bases). Per the germline V gene, CDR1 is LGHNA and CDR2 is YSLEER. V lost 0 bases, J lost 0 bases, and 8 bases lay in between. The CDR3 is made up of 16 amino acids. CDR3 region: CASSQDRASTNEKLFF. The DNA for the CDR3 is TGCGCCAGCAGCCAAGACAGGGCTTCAACTAATGAAAAACTGTTTTTT.

This clone showed up just a few times. The rearrangement uses TRBV5-1 and TRBJ2-1; the D gene is possibly TRBD1 (6 bases). This CDR3 region has 13 residues. The V gene lost 4 bases and the J gene lost 10 bases, with 15 bases spanning the gap. Germline-derived CDR1 and CDR2 are SGHRS and YFSETQ. The chain's CDR3 is CASSVKTGKEQFF. The CDR3 bases are TGCGCCAGCAGCGTCAAAACAGGGAAGGAGCAGTTCTTC.

V usage is TRBV5-4 and J usage is TRBJ1-1; 7 bases map to TRBD1. Trimming removed 4 bases from V and 7 bases from J; junction bases left unmatched: 7. Germline CDR1 reads SGHNT; CDR2 reads YYREEE (reference sequence). The CDR3 consists of 13 residues. CDR3 region: CASSKGTVIEAFF. CDR3 bases: TGTGCCAGCAGCAAAGGGACAGTCATTGAAGCTTTCTTT. Full variable domain (rest looked up from reference TRBV5-4 and TRBJ1-1): ETGVTQSPTHLIKTRGQQVTLRCSSQSGHNTVSWYQQALGQGPQFIFQYYREEENGRGNFPPRFSGLQFPNYSSELNVNALELDDSALYLCASSKGTVIEAFFGQGTRLTVV.

This clone was observed a few times. The chain employs TRBV25-1 and TRBJ2-2; D is ambiguous. Germline V CDR1 and CDR2: MGHDK, SYGVNS. Deletions cut 8 bases from V and 3 bases from J, with 7 bases between. The CDR3 has 12 residues. CDR3 DNA: TGTGCCAGCCTAAGGGACACCGGGGAGCTGTTTTTT. Protein: CASLRDTGELFF. The variable domain in full, completed from reference TRBV25-1 and TRBJ2-2, reads EADIYQTPRYLVIGTGKKITLECSQTMGHDKMYWYQQDPGMELHLIHYSYGVNSTEKGDLSSESTVSRIRTEHFPLTLESARPSHTSQYLCASLRDTGELFFGEGSRLTVL.

This clone was detected only once. The chain employs TRBV5-1 and TRBJ2-7; no definite D call. V shed 0 bases and J shed 3 bases, with 10 bases lying between them. The CDR3 consists of 14 residues. CDR1 SGHRS and CDR2 YFSETQ come from the germline V gene. CDR3 sequence: CASSLGTDGYEQYF. CDR3 bases: TGCGCCAGCAGCTTGGGGACCGACGGCTACGAGCAGTACTTC.

The V gene is TRBV19, the J gene TRBJ1-5; TRBD1 aligns across 7 bases. The V gene end was trimmed by 7 bases and the J gene end by 2 bases; junction bases not matched to a gene: 8. This CDR3 comprises 15 residues. Germline V gene sequence: CDR1 LNHDA, CDR2 SQIVND (reference sequence). The CDR3 here is CASTKYRGGNQPQHF. DNA of the CDR3: TGTGCCAGTACCAAATACAGGGGTGGCAATCAGCCCCAGCATTTT.

Judged by abundance, this clone is large. This sequence joins TRBV2 and TRBJ2-3; TRBD1 matches at 7 bases. The junction had 6 bases not matched to a gene; V was cut back by 8 bases and J by 7 bases. Germline loops: CDR1 SNHLY, CDR2 FYNNEI. This CDR3 is 12 amino acids long. The CDR3 is CASHGQENTQYF. For the CDR3, the DNA is TGTGCCAGCCACGGACAGGAGAATACGCAGTATTTT.